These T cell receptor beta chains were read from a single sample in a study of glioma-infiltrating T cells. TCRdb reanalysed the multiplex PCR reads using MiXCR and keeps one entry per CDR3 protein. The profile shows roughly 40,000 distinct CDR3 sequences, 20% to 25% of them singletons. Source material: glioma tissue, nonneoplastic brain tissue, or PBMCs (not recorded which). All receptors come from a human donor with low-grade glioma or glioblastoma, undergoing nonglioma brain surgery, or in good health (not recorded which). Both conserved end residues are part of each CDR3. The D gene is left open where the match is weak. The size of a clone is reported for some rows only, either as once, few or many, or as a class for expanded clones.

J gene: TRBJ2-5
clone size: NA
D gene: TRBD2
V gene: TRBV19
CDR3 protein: CASSSGTSGSPGETQYF
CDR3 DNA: TGTGCCAGTAGTAGCGGGACTAGCGGGAGCCCCGGGGAGACCCAGTACTTC

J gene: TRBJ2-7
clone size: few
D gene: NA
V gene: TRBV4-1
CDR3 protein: CASSQGNSGGRTYEQYF
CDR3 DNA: TGCGCCAGCAGCCAAGGGAATTCGGGGGGCCGAACCTACGAGCAGTACTTC

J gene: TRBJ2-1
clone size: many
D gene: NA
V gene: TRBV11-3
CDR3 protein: CASSPDRLNEQFF
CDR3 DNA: TGTGCCAGCAGCCCGGACAGACTCAATGAGCAGTTCTTC

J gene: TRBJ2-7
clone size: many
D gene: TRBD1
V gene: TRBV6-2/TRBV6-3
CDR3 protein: CATMTHGTGTNEQYF
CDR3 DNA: TGTGCCACCATGACCCATGGGACAGGGACTAACGAGCAGTACTTC

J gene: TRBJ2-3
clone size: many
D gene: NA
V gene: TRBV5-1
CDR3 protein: CASSLGTASTDTQYF
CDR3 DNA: TGCGCCAGCAGCTTAGGGACGGCTAGCACAGATACGCAGTATTTT

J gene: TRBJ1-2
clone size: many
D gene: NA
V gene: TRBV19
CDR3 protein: CATRHYGYTF
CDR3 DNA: TGTGCCACTAGACACTATGGCTACACCTTC

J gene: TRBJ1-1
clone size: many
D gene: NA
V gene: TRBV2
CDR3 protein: CASRPGQPGDTEAFF
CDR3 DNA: TGTGCCAGCAGGCCCGGACAGCCAGGGGACACTGAAGCTTTCTTT

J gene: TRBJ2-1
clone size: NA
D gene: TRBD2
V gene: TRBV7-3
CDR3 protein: CASSELAGVTRGQFF
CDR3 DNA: TGTGCCAGCAGCGAACTAGCGGGAGTCACAAGGGGGCAGTTCTTC

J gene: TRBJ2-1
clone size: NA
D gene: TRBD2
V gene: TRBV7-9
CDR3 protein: CASSPPGTTMYNEQFF
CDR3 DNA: TGTGCCAGCAGCCCGCCCGGGACTACAATGTACAATGAGCAGTTCTTC

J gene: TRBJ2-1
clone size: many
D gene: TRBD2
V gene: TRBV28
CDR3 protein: CASRELAAMSYNEQFF
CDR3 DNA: TGTGCCAGCAGGGAACTAGCGGCCATGTCCTACAATGAGCAGTTCTTC

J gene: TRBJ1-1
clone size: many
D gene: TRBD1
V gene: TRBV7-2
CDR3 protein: CASSSQGGPGTEAFF
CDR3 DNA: TGTGCCAGCAGTTCCCAAGGGGGCCCAGGCACTGAAGCTTTCTTT

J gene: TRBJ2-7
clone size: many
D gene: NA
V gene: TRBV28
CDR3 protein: CASSGQSGYEQYF
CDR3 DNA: TGTGCCAGCAGCGGACAGAGCGGCTACGAGCAGTACTTC

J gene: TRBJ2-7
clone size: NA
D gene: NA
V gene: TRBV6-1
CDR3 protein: CASGPFGGYKQYF
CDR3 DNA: TGTGCCAGCGGCCCCTTTGGGGGCTACAAGCAGTACTTC

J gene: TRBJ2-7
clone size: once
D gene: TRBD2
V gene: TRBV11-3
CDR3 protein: CASSLGLATEQYF
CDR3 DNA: TGTGCCAGCAGCCTGGGACTAGCAACCGAGCAGTACTTC

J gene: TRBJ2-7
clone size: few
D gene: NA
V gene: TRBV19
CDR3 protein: CASSILRGDEQYF
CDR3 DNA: TGTGCCAGTAGTATATTACGCGGCGACGAGCAGTACTTC

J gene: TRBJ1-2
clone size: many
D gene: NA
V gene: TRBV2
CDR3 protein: CASRAGSYGYTF
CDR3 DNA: TGTGCCAGCAGAGCCGGGAGCTATGGCTACACCTTC

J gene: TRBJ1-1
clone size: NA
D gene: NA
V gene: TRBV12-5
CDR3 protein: CASGSWTENTEAFF
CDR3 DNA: TGTGCTAGTGGTTCGTGGACGGAGAACACTGAAGCTTTCTTT

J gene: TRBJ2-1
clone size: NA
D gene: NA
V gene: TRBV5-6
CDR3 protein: CASSAGLDYNEQFF
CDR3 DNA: TGTGCCAGCAGCGCGGGACTCGACTACAATGAGCAGTTCTTC

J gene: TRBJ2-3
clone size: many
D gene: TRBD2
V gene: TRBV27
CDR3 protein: CASSKTFMGLAGTDTQYF
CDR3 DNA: TGTGCCAGCAGCAAAACATTTATGGGACTAGCCGGCACAGATACGCAGTATTTT

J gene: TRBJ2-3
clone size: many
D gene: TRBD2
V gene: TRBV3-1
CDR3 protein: CASSHSTSGDTDTQYF
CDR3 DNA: TGTGCCAGCAGCCATTCGACTAGCGGGGACACAGATACGCAGTATTTT

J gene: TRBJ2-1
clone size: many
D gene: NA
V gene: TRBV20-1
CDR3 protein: CSYIDSSSYNEQFF
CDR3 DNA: TGCAGTTATATAGACAGTAGCTCCTACAATGAGCAGTTCTTC

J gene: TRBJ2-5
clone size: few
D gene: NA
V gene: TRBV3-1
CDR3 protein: CASSQGPGKETQYF
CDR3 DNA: TGTGCCAGCAGCCAAGGTCCAGGGAAAGAGACCCAGTACTTC

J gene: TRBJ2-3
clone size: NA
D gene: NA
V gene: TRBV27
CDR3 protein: CASTNDRDRLSTDTQYF
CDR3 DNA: TGTGCCAGCACCAACGACCGAGACCGCCTAAGCACAGATACGCAGTATTTT

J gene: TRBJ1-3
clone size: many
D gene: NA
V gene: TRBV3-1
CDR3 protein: CASSQFSGNTIYF
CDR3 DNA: TGTGCCAGCAGCCAATTTTCTGGAAACACCATATATTTT

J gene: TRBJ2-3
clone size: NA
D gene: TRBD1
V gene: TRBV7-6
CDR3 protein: CASSQLSRGLGTDTQYF
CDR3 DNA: TGTGCCAGCAGCCAACTTAGTAGGGGGCTGGGCACAGATACGCAGTATTTT

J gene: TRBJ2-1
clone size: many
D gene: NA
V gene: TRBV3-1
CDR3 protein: CASSQVGTDQFF
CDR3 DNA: TGTGCCAGCAGCCAAGTTGGGACGGACCAGTTCTTC

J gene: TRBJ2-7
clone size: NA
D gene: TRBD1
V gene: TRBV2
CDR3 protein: CVSSPPGTGFYEQYF
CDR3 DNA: TGTGTTAGCAGTCCGCCTGGGACAGGATTCTACGAGCAGTACTTC

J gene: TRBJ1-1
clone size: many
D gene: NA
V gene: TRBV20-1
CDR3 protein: CSAARAFF
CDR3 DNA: TGCAGTGCGGCCCGAGCTTTCTTT

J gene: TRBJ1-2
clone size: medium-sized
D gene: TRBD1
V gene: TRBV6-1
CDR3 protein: CASSRQGKSGYTF
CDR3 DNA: TGTGCCAGCAGTCGACAGGGAAAGAGCGGCTACACCTTC

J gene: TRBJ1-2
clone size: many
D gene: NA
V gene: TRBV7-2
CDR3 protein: CASSLAAASSYGYTF
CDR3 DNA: TGTGCCAGCAGCTTAGCGGCGGCCAGTAGCTATGGCTACACCTTC

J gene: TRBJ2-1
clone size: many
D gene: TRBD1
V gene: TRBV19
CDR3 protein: CASSMGQGGTHEQFF
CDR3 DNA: TGTGCCAGTAGTATGGGACAGGGAGGGACGCATGAGCAGTTCTTC

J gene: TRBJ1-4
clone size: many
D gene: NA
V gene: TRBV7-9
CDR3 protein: CASSGQKGNEKLFF
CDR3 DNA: TGTGCCAGCAGTGGACAGAAGGGTAATGAAAAACTGTTTTTT

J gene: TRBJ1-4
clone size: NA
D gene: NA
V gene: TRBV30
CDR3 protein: CAWTGTDNEKLFF
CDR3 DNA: TGTGCCTGGACAGGGACTGATAATGAAAAACTGTTTTTT

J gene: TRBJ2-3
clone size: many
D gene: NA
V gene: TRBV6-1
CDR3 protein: CASNEGDGYTQYF
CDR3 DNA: TGTGCCAGCAACGAAGGGGACGGATATACGCAGTATTTT

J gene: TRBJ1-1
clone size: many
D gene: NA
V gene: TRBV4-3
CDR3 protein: CASSQKSAVGRTEAFF
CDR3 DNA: TGCGCCAGCAGCCAGAAATCGGCGGTAGGGAGAACTGAAGCTTTCTTT

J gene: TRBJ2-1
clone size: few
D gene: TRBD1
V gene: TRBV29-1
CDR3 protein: CSVEGTVSYNEQFF
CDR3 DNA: TGCAGCGTTGAGGGGACAGTCTCCTACAATGAGCAGTTCTTC

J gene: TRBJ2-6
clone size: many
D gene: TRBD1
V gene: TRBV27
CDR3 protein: CASRDRSLSGANVLTF
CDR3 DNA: TGTGCCAGCAGGGACAGGTCCCTCTCTGGGGCCAACGTCCTGACTTTC

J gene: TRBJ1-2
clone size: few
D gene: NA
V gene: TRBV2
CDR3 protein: CASRGGTSLSYGYTF
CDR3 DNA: TGTGCCAGCAGGGGTGGGACAAGCCTAAGCTATGGCTACACCTTC

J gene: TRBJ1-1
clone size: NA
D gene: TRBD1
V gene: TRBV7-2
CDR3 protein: CASSPRQGATTGAFF
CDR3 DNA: TGTGCCAGCAGCCCTAGACAGGGGGCGACCACTGGAGCTTTCTTT

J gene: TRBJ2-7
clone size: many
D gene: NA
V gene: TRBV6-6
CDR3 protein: CASSYSPGGEQYF
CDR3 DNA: TGTGCCAGCAGTTACTCGCCGGGCGGCGAGCAGTACTTC

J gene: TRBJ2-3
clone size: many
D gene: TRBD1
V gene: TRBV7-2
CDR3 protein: CASSPGQGGTDTQYF
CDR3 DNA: TGTGCCAGCAGCCCCGGACAGGGTGGGACAGATACGCAGTATTTT

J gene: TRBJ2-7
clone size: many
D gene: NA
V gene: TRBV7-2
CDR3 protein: CASSIGPAAYEQYF
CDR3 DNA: TGTGCCAGCAGCATTGGCCCAGCAGCCTACGAGCAGTACTTC

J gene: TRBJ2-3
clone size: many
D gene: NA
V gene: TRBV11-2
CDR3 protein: CASSLERGWTASTDTQYF
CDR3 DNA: TGTGCCAGCAGCTTAGAACGGGGGTGGACGGCTAGCACAGATACGCAGTATTTT

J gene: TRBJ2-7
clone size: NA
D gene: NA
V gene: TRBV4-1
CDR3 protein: CASSQEWGASYEQYF
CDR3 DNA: TGCGCCAGCAGCCAAGAATGGGGGGCTTCCTACGAGCAGTACTTC

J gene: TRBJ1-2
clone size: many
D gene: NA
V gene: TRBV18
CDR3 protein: CASSPAGTGYGYTF
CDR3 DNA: TGTGCCAGCTCACCAGCCGGGACTGGCTATGGCTACACCTTC

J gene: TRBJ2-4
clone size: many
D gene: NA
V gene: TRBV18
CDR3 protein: CASSPGSGGYIQYF
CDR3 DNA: TGTGCCAGCTCACCAGGATCAGGTGGATACATTCAGTACTTC

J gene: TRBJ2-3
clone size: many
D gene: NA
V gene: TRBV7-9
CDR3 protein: CASSFGSADTQYF
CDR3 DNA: TGTGCCAGCAGCTTTGGGTCGGCAGATACGCAGTATTTT